This TCR beta chain is from a study of response to subunit inactivated influenza vaccine. Details on this clonotype: The antigen is not known.

MiXCR, run by TCRdb on the RT-PCR reads, gives a single entry per CDR3 protein. The sample holds 540,000 or so distinct CDR3 sequences, under 15% seen once. Study conclusions and caveats: It was suggested by the authors that few new T cells are recruited by each seasonal influenza vaccination.

V lost 4 bases to trimming and J lost 0 bases, with 11 bases between them. CDR1 is SGDLS and CDR2 is YYNGEE in the germline V gene. CDR3 length: 15 residues. The material was PBMCs from blood, obtained 40 to 50 days after vaccination. The sequence derives from a man aged 45-65 years who received an inactivated influenza vaccine. V and J are TRBV9 and TRBJ2-1; D unclear. The CDR3 reads CASSQTTSSYNEQFF. CDR3 sequence (DNA): TGTGCCAGCAGCCAAACCACGAGCTCCTACAATGAGCAGTTCTTC.